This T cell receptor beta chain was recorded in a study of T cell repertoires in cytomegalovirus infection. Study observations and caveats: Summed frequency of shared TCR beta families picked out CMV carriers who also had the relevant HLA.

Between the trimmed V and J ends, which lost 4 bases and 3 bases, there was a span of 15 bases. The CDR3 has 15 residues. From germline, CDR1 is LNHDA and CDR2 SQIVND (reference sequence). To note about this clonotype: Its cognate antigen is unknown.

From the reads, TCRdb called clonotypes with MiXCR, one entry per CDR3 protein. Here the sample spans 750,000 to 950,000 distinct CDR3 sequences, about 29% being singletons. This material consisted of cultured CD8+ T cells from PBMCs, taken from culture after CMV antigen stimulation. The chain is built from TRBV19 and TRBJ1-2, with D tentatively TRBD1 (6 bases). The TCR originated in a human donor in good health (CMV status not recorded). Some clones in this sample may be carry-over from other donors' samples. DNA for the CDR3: TGTGCCAGTAGTACGAACGCGGAGGGGGACTATGGCTACACCTTC. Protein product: CASSTNAEGDYGYTF.